The 29 T cell receptor beta chains reported below all come from one sample, sequenced in a study of blood T cell repertoires in COVID-19. This table comes from immunoSEQ multiplex PCR, and its TCRdb copy is limited to in-frame clones, with some not included. The sample has approximately 80,000 clones; 70% to 85% are singletons. The sequencing input was peripheral blood. These receptors all come from a woman of 80 years or more with COVID-19, enrolled during active disease.

The chain uses TRBV19 and TRBJ1-2; 10 bases fit TRBD1. CDR1 is LNHDA and CDR2 is SQIVND in the germline V gene (reference sequence). V trimming: 4 bases; J trimming: 7 bases; junction bases outside the gene matches: 12. The CDR3 is made up of 16 amino acids. CDR3: CASSKRQGAQTFGYTF. The CDR3 DNA sequence: TGTGCCAGTAGTAAGAGACAGGGGGCGCAAACTTTTGGCTACACCTTC.

The chain has TRBV20-1 and TRBJ1-2; D is uncertain. From germline, CDR1 is DFQATT and CDR2 SNEGSKA (reference sequence). V was shortened by 8 bases and J by 7 bases, with 11 bases between the two germline ends. The length of the CDR3 is 10 residues. CDR3 residues: CSPGWAGYTF. The CDR3 coding sequence is TGCAGTCCCGGATGGGCTGGCTACACCTTC.

The chain employs TRBV24-1 and TRBJ2-5; a weak D match, TRBD1 (5 bases). Germline V gene sequence: CDR1 KGHDR, CDR2 SFDVKD. V was cut by 4 bases and J by 2 bases, with 22 bases left in between. The CDR3 spans 18 residues. Here the CDR3 DNA reads TGTGCCACCAGTGAGAGTCGGTCCAGACAGAAATTTCAAGAGACCCAGTACTTC. This sequence encodes CATSESRSRQKFQETQYF.

V and J are TRBV28 and TRBJ1-4; TRBD1 agrees at 11 bases. V lost 4 bases to trimming and J lost 6 bases; unmatched junction nucleotides: 7. In germline, CDR1 is MDHEN, CDR2 SYDVKM. The CDR3 covers 16 residues. The CDR3 spells CASSSDRGRPDEKLFF. The CDR3 nucleotides read TGTGCCAGCAGTTCGGACAGGGGGCGCCCGGATGAAAAACTGTTTTTT.

This clone appeared a few times. The gene calls are TRBV7-3 and TRBJ2-3, with 8 bases that match TRBD2. In germline, CDR1 is SGHTA, CDR2 FQGTGA. This CDR3 comprises 15 residues. Trimming cost V 0 bases and J 2 bases; bases outside gene matches: 1. The CDR3: CASSLTAGATDTQYF. The CDR3 DNA follows: TGTGCCAGCAGCTTAACAGCGGGGGCCACAGATACGCAGTATTTT.

In DNA, the CDR3 is TGCGCCAGCAGTACTCCCTCGGGGTCAGGGGGCTATGGCTACACCTTC. Translation: CASSTPSGSGGYGYTF. The rearrangement uses TRBV5-1 and TRBJ1-2, with 7 bases fitting TRBD1. Germline lookup yields CDR1 SGHRS and CDR2 YFSETQ. This CDR3 is built from 16 residues. Losses at the gene ends were 5 bases for V and 4 bases for J; bases not matched to a gene: 14.

The chain recombines TRBV28 with TRBJ2-1; D perhaps matches TRBD1 (5 bases). CDR3 length: 16 amino acids. Germline V lookup: CDR1 MDHEN, CDR2 SYDVKM. V was clipped by 2 bases and J by 0 bases, with 11 bases between them. CDR3 loop: CASSLPARASYNEQFF. CDR3 DNA sequence: TGTGCCAGCAGTTTACCGGCCAGGGCCTCCTACAATGAGCAGTTCTTC.

This clone has only one observation. The chain recombines TRBV24-1 with TRBJ2-1, with D possibly TRBD1 on 6 matching bases. Germline CDR1 KGHDR, CDR2 SFDVKD. This CDR3 has 14 amino acids. The germline V and J ends were trimmed by 4 bases and 4 bases, with 10 bases remaining between them. The CDR3 here is CATSEGGTYNEQFF. In DNA, the CDR3 is TGTGCCACCAGTGAAGGGGGTACTTACAATGAGCAGTTCTTC.

The sample holds a few counts of this clone. This chain uses TRBV7-9 with TRBJ1-2; no definite D call. The CDR3 runs to 13 residues. With 3 bases removed from V and 10 bases from J, the gap between germline ends came to 15 bases. Per germline, CDR1 SEHNR and CDR2 FQNEAQ (reference sequence). The CDR3 DNA reads TGTGCCAGCAGCTTTGAGTATGGAGGAGACTACACCTTC. Its translation: CASSFEYGGDYTF.

This chain connects TRBV28 to TRBJ2-1; no firm D call. Per the germline V gene, CDR1 is MDHEN and CDR2 is SYDVKM. V was pared by 3 bases and J by 9 bases, with 9 bases between. The CDR3 runs 12 residues. CDR3 residues: CASSLRSSEQFF. The CDR3, as DNA: TGTGCCAGCAGTTTGAGGAGCAGTGAGCAGTTCTTC.

V gene TRBV4-1 combines with J gene TRBJ2-7; D is uncertain. Per germline, CDR1 MGHRA and CDR2 YSYEKL. This CDR3 has 13 amino acids. Trimming removed 0 bases from V and 5 bases from J, with 8 bases in between. The CDR3 protein is CASSQDRRHEQYF. The CDR3 bases are TGCGCCAGCAGCCAAGATCGGAGACACGAGCAGTACTTC.

The DNA of the CDR3 is TGTGCCACCAGTGGCGGGGCACCAGATACGCAGTATTTT. It yields the protein CATSGGAPDTQYF. The V gene is TRBV24-1, the J gene TRBJ2-3; D possibly corresponds to TRBD2 (6 bases). Trimming took 5 bases from V and 4 from J, leaving 9 bases between them. The CDR3 loop spans 13 amino acids. Germline V gene data show CDR1 as KGHDR and CDR2 as SFDVKD.

J is TRBJ1-3 and V is TRBV19; 11 bases agree with TRBD1. Germline V gene lookup returns CDR1 LNHDA and CDR2 SQIVND (reference sequence). The J segment lost 3 bases and the V segment lost 5 bases, leaving 9 bases of the junction unmatched. This CDR3 contains 17 residues. In DNA, the CDR3 is TGTGCCAGTAGTTCGCGAGACGGGACAGGGGGTGGAAACACCATATATTTT. Protein product: CASSSRDGTGGGNTIYF.

The V gene is TRBV30, the J gene TRBJ2-1; D remains unclear. Germline V lookup: CDR1 GTSNPN, CDR2 SVGIG (reference sequence). The CDR3 runs to 15 residues. The V and J ends lost 0 bases and 0 bases respectively, with 9 bases between them. CDR3 nucleotides: TGTGCCTGGAGTGTAGAGTGGAGCTCCTACAATGAGCAGTTCTTC. It translates to CAWSVEWSSYNEQFF.

This rearrangement joins TRBV30 to TRBJ2-3; TRBD2 matches 13 bases. Losses at the gene ends were 1 base for V and 5 bases for J; bases not matched to a gene: 3. The germline V gene has CDR1 GTSNPN and CDR2 SVGIG (reference sequence). This CDR3 is built from 15 residues. CDR3: CAWSGTSGSVDTQYF. As DNA, the CDR3 is TGTGCCTGGAGTGGGACTAGCGGGAGTGTAGATACGCAGTATTTT.

This clone occurred a few times. The J gene is TRBJ2-6, the V gene TRBV7-9; possible D gene TRBD1, 5 bases. Per the germline V gene, CDR1 is SEHNR and CDR2 is FQNEAQ (reference sequence). This CDR3 is 15 amino acids long. V shed 5 bases and J shed 0 bases, with 8 bases lying between them. CDR3: CASSPTDSGANVLTF. In DNA form, the CDR3 reads TGTGCCAGCAGCCCGACAGACTCTGGGGCCAACGTCCTGACTTTC.

The rearrangement joins TRBV10-3 to TRBJ2-3, with D perhaps matching TRBD2 (5 bases). Germline V gene lookup returns CDR1 ENHRY and CDR2 SYGVKD. The V gene lost 11 bases and the J gene lost 0 bases, with 18 bases spanning the gap. The CDR3 is made up of 15 amino acids. This CDR3 is CAVSGARESTDTQYF. The CDR3 DNA sequence: TGTGCCGTGTCCGGAGCCCGGGAAAGCACAGATACGCAGTATTTT.

The chain joins TRBV5-1 to TRBJ2-2; D is uncertain. Trimming stripped 4 bases from V and 3 bases from J, with 7 bases between. This CDR3 is built from 13 residues. The germline gives CDR1 SGHRS, CDR2 YFSETQ. The CDR3 reads CASSPQYTGELFF. The CDR3, as DNA: TGCGCCAGCAGCCCCCAATACACCGGGGAGCTGTTTTTT. The full variable domain, with the rest looked up from reference TRBV5-1 and TRBJ2-2, is KAGVTQTPRYLIKTRGQQVTLSCSPISGHRSVSWYQQTPGQGLQFLFEYFSETQRNKGNFPGRFSGRQFSNSRSEMNVSTLELGDSALYLCASSPQYTGELFFGEGSRLTVL.

The J gene is TRBJ1-1, the V gene TRBV3-1 (or the pseudogene TRBV3-2); TRBD1 matches at 9 bases. V lost 4 bases to trimming and J lost 1 base; unmatched junction nucleotides: 10. The CDR3 is made up of 17 amino acids. Germline V lookup: CDR1 LGHDT, CDR2 YNNKEL (reference sequence). CDR3 amino acids: CASSRGTGMVRNTEAFF. The CDR3 bases are TGTGCCAGCAGCCGGGGGACAGGGATGGTACGGAACACTGAAGCTTTCTTT.

This clone is a singleton in its sample. This chain links TRBV3-1 (or the pseudogene TRBV3-2) with TRBJ2-3; 7 positions agree with TRBD1. This CDR3 has 13 amino acids. Germline V gene data show CDR1 as LGHDT and CDR2 as YNNKEL (reference sequence). With 4 bases clipped from V and 5 bases from J, the junction kept 3 bases outside the gene matches. CDR3 DNA: TGTGCCAGCAGCCGACAGGGAAAAGATACGCAGTATTTT. Translating gives CASSRQGKDTQYF.

V is TRBV30 and J is TRBJ2-7, with D maybe TRBD1 (6 bases). This CDR3 is 15 amino acids long. Germline V gives CDR1 GTSNPN, CDR2 SVGIG (reference sequence). V lost 2 bases and J 0 bases, leaving 14 bases between the germline ends. CDR3 in amino acids: CAWSRRQANSYEQYF. The CDR3, as DNA: TGTGCCTGGAGTCGCCGACAGGCTAACTCCTACGAGCAGTACTTC. Looking up the rest from reference TRBV30 and TRBJ2-7 gives the full variable domain: SQTIHQWPATLVQPVGSPLSLECTVEGTSNPNLYWYRQAAGRGLQLLFYSVGIGQISSEVPQNLSASRPQDRQFILSSKKLLLSDSGFYLCAWSRRQANSYEQYFGPGTRLTVT.

In DNA form, the CDR3 reads TGTGCCAGTTCCAGGGGAAACTATGGCTACACCTTC. Translating gives CASSRGNYGYTF. V gene TRBV2 combines with J gene TRBJ1-2, with a tentative D call TRBD1 (6 bases). CDR3 length equals 12 residues. The germline V and J ends were trimmed by 9 bases and 2 bases, with 10 bases remaining between them. Germline loops: CDR1 SNHLY, CDR2 FYNNEI.

V is TRBV7-2 and J is TRBJ2-1; D perhaps matches TRBD1 (6 bases). V was clipped by 4 bases and J by 4 bases, with 11 bases between them. Germline-derived CDR1 and CDR2 are SGHTA and FQGNSA. This CDR3 spans 14 amino acids. In DNA, the CDR3 is TGTGCCAGCAGCTCAGGGGTACGGTACAATGAGCAGTTCTTC. Encoded protein: CASSSGVRYNEQFF.

The rearrangement links TRBV7-2 to TRBJ1-2; D might be TRBD1 (6 bases). This CDR3 is built from 13 residues. Trimming stripped 5 bases from V and 7 bases from J, with 14 bases between. Germline CDR1 reads SGHTA; CDR2 reads FQGNSA. The CDR3 is CASSQWTESGYTF. The CDR3 region has the DNA TGTGCCAGCAGCCAATGGACAGAGTCTGGCTACACCTTC.

J is TRBJ2-1 and V is TRBV24-1; TRBD2 might be the D (6 bases). This CDR3 region has 15 residues. The germline CDR1 and CDR2 sequences are KGHDR and SFDVKD. Trimming left V 3 bases short and J 3 bases short, with 11 bases between. The CDR3 DNA follows: TGTGCCACCAGTGATGCGGGACTGGGCTACAATGAGCAGTTCTTC. Its protein product is CATSDAGLGYNEQFF.

This clone was found once. V and J are TRBV9 and TRBJ2-1; 10 bases are a match to TRBD2. V gave up 4 bases and J gave up 3 bases; unmatched junction bases: 4. Germline CDR1 reads SGDLS; CDR2 reads YYNGEE. The length of the CDR3 is 15 residues. The CDR3 region is CASSFGLAVYNEQFF. Here the CDR3 DNA reads TGTGCCAGCAGCTTCGGACTAGCGGTCTACAATGAGCAGTTCTTC.

The chain couples TRBV4-3 to TRBJ1-4; tentative D call: TRBD1 (5 bases). CDR1 is LGHNA and CDR2 is YSLEER in the germline V gene. The CDR3 has 15 residues. Trimming cost V 6 bases and J 8 bases, with 19 bases left between them. CDR3 in DNA: TGCGCCAGCAGTCCACGAGCGGGGGATCGGGAAAAACTGTTTTTT. Translated: CASSPRAGDREKLFF.

The chain carries TRBV5-4 and TRBJ2-4; no clear D. Trimming left V 1 base short and J 3 bases short, with 8 bases between. Germline V gene data show CDR1 as SGHNT and CDR2 as YYREEE (reference sequence). The CDR3 sequence is 14 residues long. This chain's CDR3 is CASSLRSGKNIQYF. Written as DNA, the CDR3 is TGTGCCAGCAGCTTGAGGTCAGGCAAAAACATTCAGTACTTC. The full variable domain, rest sourced from reference TRBV5-4 and TRBJ2-4, is ETGVTQSPTHLIKTRGQQVTLRCSSQSGHNTVSWYQQALGQGPQFIFQYYREEENGRGNFPPRFSGLQFPNYSSELNVNALELDDSALYLCASSLRSGKNIQYFGAGTRLSVL.

CDR3 sequence reads: CASSRGQGIEAFF. The CDR3 DNA reads TGTGCCAGCAGCAGGGGACAGGGGATTGAAGCTTTCTTT. This chain joins TRBV28 and TRBJ1-1; 10 nucleotides agree with TRBD1. Looked up from germline, CDR1 is MDHEN and CDR2 is SYDVKM. This CDR3 has 13 residues. V was pared by 6 bases and J by 7 bases, with 5 bases of the junction left unmatched.